These 18 T cell receptor beta chains originate from one sample sequenced in a study of blood T cell repertoires in COVID-19. The data were produced by immunoSEQ multiplex PCR, yet TCRdb's version contains in-frame clones alone and is incomplete. The sample carries under 300,000 clones, about 86% recorded once. The sequencing input was peripheral blood. The source of these receptors is a woman between 65 and 79 years old with COVID-19, enrolled during active disease.

The chain combines TRBV7-2 with TRBJ1-1; perhaps TRBD1 as D (6 bases). This CDR3 has 17 residues. Germline values: CDR1 SGHTA, CDR2 FQGNSA. V lost 4 bases to trimming and J lost 1 base, with 19 bases between them. The CDR3 protein is CASSYLIGGRGNTEAFF. CDR3 nucleotide sequence: TGTGCCAGCAGCTACCTAATCGGGGGGCGCGGGAACACTGAAGCTTTCTTT.

This chain joins TRBV12-3 or TRBV12-4 and TRBJ2-2, with 7 bases identical to TRBD1. Trimming at V came to 10 bases and at J to 7 bases, leaving 6 bases not matched to a gene. The length of the CDR3 is 12 residues. CDR3 amino acids: CAIQGLNGELFF. CDR3 in DNA: TGTGCCATACAGGGGCTGAACGGGGAGCTGTTTTTT.

The chain recombines TRBV7-2 with TRBJ2-1; 7 nucleotides agree with TRBD2. With 1 base clipped from V and 9 bases from J, the junction kept 3 bases outside the gene matches. The CDR3 length is 13 residues. Germline loops: CDR1 SGHTA, CDR2 FQGNSA. This chain's CDR3 is CASSLGGRGEQFF. CDR3 nucleotide sequence: TGTGCCAGCAGCTTAGGGGGGAGGGGTGAGCAGTTCTTC.

This chain joins TRBV7-9 and TRBJ2-7; 10 nucleotides align to TRBD2. V shed 5 bases and J 2 bases; nucleotides not matched to a gene: 6. Germline V gene lookup returns CDR1 SEHNR and CDR2 FQNEAQ (reference sequence). There are 15 residues in the CDR3. DNA for the CDR3: TGTGCCAGCAGCGCTCTAGCGGGGGTGACCTACGAGCAGTACTTC. This gives the protein CASSALAGVTYEQYF.

This clone was counted only a few times. The chain uses TRBV19 and TRBJ1-6; TRBD1 matches at 7 bases. Trimming at V came to 5 bases and at J to 17 bases, leaving 12 bases not matched to a gene. The germline V gene encodes CDR1 LNHDA and CDR2 SQIVND (reference sequence). This CDR3 has 13 amino acids. The CDR3 coding sequence is TGTGCCAGTAGTGAATCCGGGACAGAACGTGTCCACTTT. It is translated as CASSESGTERVHF.

The chain recombines TRBV18 with TRBJ2-2; 7 bases line up with TRBD1. The junction had 6 bases not matched to a gene; V was cut back by 1 base and J by 1 base. CDR1 KGHSH and CDR2 LQKENI come from the germline V gene. The CDR3 is 17 residues long. The CDR3 protein is CASSPRLRQGNTGELFF. The CDR3 region has the DNA TGTGCCAGCTCACCACGTCTGAGACAGGGGAACACCGGGGAGCTGTTTTTT.

This clone was detected once. V is TRBV6-5 and J is TRBJ2-7; maybe TRBD1 (6 bases). Per germline, CDR1 MNHEY and CDR2 SVGAGI. The length of the CDR3 is 13 residues. V lost 5 bases and J lost 5, with 13 bases in between. CDR3 bases: TGTGCCAGCAGTACTTGGACAGAAGACGAGCAGTACTTC. The encoded protein is CASSTWTEDEQYF.

This clone has only a few counts. The chain combines TRBV6-4 with TRBJ1-5, with D perhaps matching TRBD1 (5 bases). V shed 4 bases and J shed 0 bases, with 19 bases lying between them. In germline, CDR1 is MRHNA, CDR2 SNTAGT. This CDR3 has 18 residues. The CDR3 reads CASSGRGREDCSNQPQHF. In DNA form, the CDR3 reads TGTGCCAGCAGTGGTCGTGGCAGGGAGGATTGTAGCAATCAGCCCCAGCATTTT.

The chain uses TRBV14 and TRBJ1-2, with D unresolved. In germline, CDR1 is SGHDN, CDR2 FVKESK. The CDR3 has 13 residues. Trimming cost V 0 bases and J 7 bases, with 9 bases left between them. The CDR3 region has the DNA TGTGCCAGCAGCCAAGAGCGGGCGAGTGGCTACACCTTC. It codes for CASSQERASGYTF.

Note on this clone: Other DNA sequences in this sample translate to the same CDR3. This rearrangement joins TRBV7-9 to TRBJ2-3, with D unclear. This CDR3 is built from 12 residues. CDR1 is SEHNR and CDR2 is FQNEAQ in the germline V gene (reference sequence). The germline V and J ends were trimmed by 1 base and 7 bases, with 6 bases remaining between them. The CDR3 spells CASSLDGNTQYF. In DNA form, the CDR3 reads TGTGCCAGCAGCTTAGACGGTAATACGCAGTATTTT.

J is TRBJ1-2 and V is TRBV2; D gene uncertain. In germline, CDR1 is SNHLY, CDR2 FYNNEI. V lost 6 bases to trimming and J lost 7 bases, with 15 bases between them. The length of the CDR3 is 13 residues. The CDR3 sequence is CASSPAPTGGYTF. The CDR3 region has the DNA TGTGCCAGCAGCCCCGCCCCGACTGGTGGCTACACCTTC.

This rearrangement joins TRBV5-1 to TRBJ2-7; 7 nucleotides align to TRBD2. Germline V gene sequence: CDR1 SGHRS, CDR2 YFSETQ. CDR3 length: 14 residues. With V trimmed by 1 base and J by 5 bases, 6 bases remained unmatched. The CDR3 region has the DNA TGCGCCAGCAGCTTGCGGGGAGGGGCTGACGAGCAGTACTTC. Its protein is CASSLRGGADEQYF.

The rearrangement joins TRBV5-6 to TRBJ1-2; TRBD1 matches 7 bases. V shed 4 bases, J shed 1 base, and the junction held 4 bases outside the gene matches. Germline V gene data show CDR1 as SGHDT and CDR2 as YYEEEE. CDR3 length: 14 amino acids. The CDR3 spells CASSRDRNNYGYTF. The CDR3 DNA follows: TGTGCCAGCAGCAGGGACAGAAATAACTATGGCTACACCTTC.

The sample holds one count of this clone. The chain employs TRBV24-1 and TRBJ1-6; D remains unclear. V was cut by 2 bases and J by 6 bases, with 7 bases left in between. CDR1 and CDR2 from the germline V gene are KGHDR and SFDVKD. The CDR3 runs 14 residues. DNA for the CDR3: TGTGCCACCAGTGATTCGGGATTTAATTCACCCCTCCACTTT. Translating gives CATSDSGFNSPLHF.

J is TRBJ2-2 and V is TRBV28; TRBD1 matches at 8 bases. This CDR3 has 12 residues. Germline CDR1 and CDR2: MDHEN and SYDVKM. As DNA, the CDR3 is TGTGCTACGACAGGGGACACCGGGGAGCTGTTTTTT. Its protein is CATTGDTGELFF.

This sequence joins TRBV10-3 and TRBJ2-7, with D hard to call. Per germline, CDR1 ENHRY and CDR2 SYGVKD. Trimming removed 2 bases from V and 5 bases from J, with 4 bases in between. The CDR3 contains 11 residues. The CDR3 is CAISERDEQYF. The CDR3 region has the DNA TGTGCCATCAGTGAGAGAGACGAGCAGTACTTC.

The chain couples TRBV6-5 to TRBJ2-6; D might be TRBD1 (5 bases). The CDR3 spans 16 residues. The germline CDR1 and CDR2 sequences are MNHEY and SVGAGI. V lost 6 bases, J lost 3 bases, and 15 bases lay in between. The CDR3 reads CASRYAGISGANVLTF. In nucleotides, the CDR3 is TGTGCCAGCAGATACGCAGGGATAAGTGGGGCCAACGTCCTGACTTTC.

This chain connects TRBV6-5 to TRBJ1-2; D remains unclear. The germline V gene has CDR1 MNHEY and CDR2 SVGAGI. V shed 0 bases and J shed 7 bases, with 12 bases lying between them. The CDR3 covers 14 residues. In DNA form, the CDR3 reads TGTGCCAGCAGTTACTCGAGGTCTGGTAGTGGCTACACCTTC. Translating gives CASSYSRSGSGYTF.